This TCR beta chain was captured by sequencing in a study of blood T cell repertoires in COVID-19. This clone has a handful of counts. The protocol was immunoSEQ multiplex PCR, while the TCRdb copy is restricted to in-frame clones and leaves out a portion. The data contain over 200,000 clones, approximately 75% of them singletons. Among Cohort 3 donors, those recovered had two negative PCRs, clearance, or symptom resolution. Germline lookup yields CDR1 LGHDT and CDR2 YNNKEL (reference sequence). The CDR3 loop spans 13 amino acids. With 4 bases removed from V and 0 bases from J, the gap between germline ends came to 4 bases.

Specimen: PBMCs or T cells enriched from blood (not recorded which). The TCR originated in a man aged 40-49 years who had recovered from COVID-19. The chain uses TRBV3-1 (or the pseudogene TRBV3-2) and TRBJ1-3, with D unclear. CDR3 region: CASSLLSGNTIYF. CDR3 in DNA: TGTGCCAGCAGCCTACTCTCTGGAAACACCATATATTTT.